The clone carrying this T cell receptor beta chain was seen only once. Its cognate antigen is unknown. Primers included in the PCR were 60 Vbeta and 13 Jbeta primers. Some clones are missing from TCRdb's copy, which holds only in-frame ones; the method was immunoSEQ multiplex PCR. The sample includes tens of thousands of clones, approximately 70% of them seen just once. The sample belongs to a study of cytomegalovirus exposure and HLA in healthy donors. Study observations and caveats: In a later analysis, TCR beta V- and J-gene trimming was associated with a missense DCLRE1C variant. The likely origin of a cluster of highly shared sequence variants was a sequencing artifact.

When sampled, the donors appeared nominally healthy, though they likely had unrecorded immune exposures. The CDR3 runs to 15 residues. CDR1 is LNHDA and CDR2 is SQIVND in the germline V gene (reference sequence). V was clipped by 3 bases and J by 2 bases; unmatched bases: 4. Sequencing was carried out using PBMCs. The rearrangement uses TRBV19 and TRBJ2-1; TRBD2 aligns across 7 bases. This sequence originates from a man in his 60s in good health and CMV-seropositive. This CDR3 reads CASSIKGLAYNEQFF. CDR3 nucleotides: TGTGCCAGTAGTATTAAAGGACTAGCCTACAATGAGCAGTTCTTC.